A single T cell receptor (beta chain) is shown here with its context. Its antigen remains undetermined. Base qualities are not recorded, but no much larger clone differs from it by a single base. One collaborating source in Seattle enrolled patients during active infection and followed them longitudinally through the course of disease. Each collaborating institution followed its own protocols to collect whole blood in K2EDTA tubes. For TCRbeta analysis, collaborators shipped samples as frozen whole blood, isolated PBMCs, or DNA extracted from either of those sample types. This sample is part of a study of blood T cell repertoires in COVID-19 (dated by TCRdb to 2020 to 2021). About the investigation overall: The collaborator samples originated in the United States, Italy and Spain and spanned the acute and convalescent phases of COVID-19. The prospective study material was composed of cDNA or gDNA derived from T cells, B-cell-depleted T cells, or PBMCs. The dataset comprised deeply sampled blood TCRbeta repertoires from subjects exposed to, actively infected with, or recovered from COVID-19. The repertoires were released in a freely available public database intended as a resource for research on the immune response to SARS-CoV-2. Samples came from the ongoing ImmuneRACE study (first 160 participants) plus 1,254 subjects from 6 global collaborators. The sample metadata nearly always contained a de-identified subject ID, COVID-19 status, age in years and sex. Where available, HLA class I and class II types were obtained from metadata supplied by the sample provider rather than from assay-based typing. On the study overall, not on this receptor specifically: Clinical and demographic metadata were provided uncurated, with the amount varying by source and participant.

The immunoSEQ Assay, a bias-controlled multiplex PCR, was used to amplify TCRbeta CDR3 regions from genomic DNA. As for the original processing: The number of nucleated cells in each sample was estimated by amplification of reference gene primers within the assay. Sequence reads were collapsed and filtered to measure the absolute abundance of every unique TCRbeta CDR3 rearrangement. For each sample, productive Simpson clonality was calculated as the square root of Simpson's diversity index over productive rearrangements. The table comes from immuneACCESS by way of TCRdb, which keeps in-frame sequences with V and J called. Part of the clones is missing from these tables; in studies checked, under half for an unresolved V gene and the rest for unknown reasons. D and trimming come from the DNA, and the V and J calls and clone size come from that table. Counted in this sample were over 400,000 clones; 85% to 90% of them appeared once. The top ten clonotypes cover 7.8% of the sample.

V sheds 3 bases and J sheds 1 base, leaving 13 bases between their ends. According to the germline V gene, CDR1 reads SGHTS and CDR2 reads YDEGEE. From cysteine to phenylalanine, the CDR3 is 15 amino acids long. The CDR3 DNA has 45 bases and is translated from base 1. Material for sequencing was peripheral blood. This chain is built from TRBV5-8 and TRBJ1-1; TRBD1 could be the D gene, as 6 bases match. The sequence was collected from a woman aged 45-60 years with COVID-19, enrolled during active disease. The CDR3 region reads CASSSQGFPNTEAFF. The bases are TGTGCCAGCAGCTCACAGGGCTTCCCGAACACTGAAGCTTTCTTT.